This is a list of T cell receptor beta chains from one sample in a study of blood T cell repertoires in COVID-19. Profiled with immunoSEQ multiplex PCR; TCRdb holds only in-frame clones, not every one. The sample has about 15,000 clones, under 80% seen once. Sequenced sample: peripheral blood. The receptors were gathered from a man in his sixties or seventies with active or convalescent COVID-19. CDR3s include the opening cysteine and the closing phenylalanine or tryptophan. Each record gives: D gene, V gene, J gene, clone size, CDR3 protein, CDR3 DNA. The D gene is left open where the match is weak. Clone size is stated in some rows and not others, as once, few, many or a class when expanded.

>TRBD2|TRBV4-3|TRBJ2-7|.
CASSQELASGGRAYEQYF
TGCGCCAGCAGCCAAGAACTAGCTAGCGGGGGGCGTGCCTACGAGCAGTACTTC
>TRBD1|TRBV6-5|TRBJ1-2|.
CASSSQGFWGYTF
TGTGCCAGCAGTTCACAGGGGTTTTGGGGCTACACCTTC
>TRBD1|TRBV7-2|TRBJ2-7|.
CASSSRTGLSYEQYF
TGTGCCAGCAGCTCGCGGACAGGGCTTTCCTACGAGCAGTACTTC
>TRBD1|TRBV7-8|TRBJ1-5|.
CASSQDRGGQPQHF
TGTGCCAGCAGCCAGGACAGGGGGGGACAGCCCCAGCATTTT
>TRBD1|TRBV5-1|TRBJ2-6|.
CASSPGQWALFGANVLTF
TGCGCCAGCAGCCCGGGACAGTGGGCCTTGTTTGGGGCCAACGTCCTGACTTTC
>TRBD1|TRBV28|TRBJ1-5|few
CASSRTGGNQPQHF
TGTGCCAGCAGCCGGACAGGGGGCAATCAGCCCCAGCATTTT
>TRBD2|TRBV7-2|TRBJ2-1|.
CASQTQTREGQFF
TGTGCCAGCCAGACCCAAACCCGGGAGGGGCAGTTCTTC
>.|TRBV5-1|TRBJ2-3|.
CASSLGTSGARADTQYF
TGCGCCAGCAGCTTGGGCACTTCAGGGGCTAGGGCAGATACGCAGTATTTT
>TRBD1|TRBV4-3|TRBJ1-1|.
CASSQGRGLTEAFF
TGCGCCAGCAGCCAAGGCAGGGGGCTAACTGAAGCTTTCTTT
>.|TRBV28|TRBJ2-2|.
CASSFLNTGELFF
TGTGCCAGCAGTTTTTTAAACACCGGGGAGCTGTTTTTT
>TRBD2|TRBV7-3|TRBJ2-2|few
CASSLDQERGNTGELFF
TGTGCCAGCAGCTTAGATCAGGAGCGGGGGAACACCGGGGAGCTGTTTTTT
>TRBD1|TRBV28|TRBJ1-1|.
CASSGRDRGPTEAFF
TGTGCCAGCAGTGGCCGGGACAGGGGCCCCACTGAAGCTTTCTTT
>TRBD2|TRBV11-2|TRBJ2-7|.
CASSLAGEGEQYF
TGTGCCAGCAGCTTAGCCGGGGAGGGCGAGCAGTACTTC
>TRBD1|TRBV25-1|TRBJ2-5|few
CASSEPGQGETQYF
TGTGCCAGCAGTGAACCCGGACAGGGGGAGACCCAGTACTTC
>.|TRBV6-5|TRBJ2-1|.
CASSPTIVDYNEQFF
TGTGCCAGCAGTCCAACTATTGTAGATTACAATGAGCAGTTCTTC
>TRBD1|TRBV23-1|TRBJ2-7|.
CASSHRTGYEQYF
TGCGCCAGCAGTCATCGGACAGGCTACGAGCAGTACTTC
>TRBD1|TRBV19|TRBJ1-1|.
CASSSTGGTEAFF
TGTGCCAGTAGTTCCACAGGGGGCACTGAAGCTTTCTTT
>TRBD1|TRBV2|TRBJ1-2|few
CASIQRGLYGYTF
TGTGCCAGCATCCAAAGGGGGCTCTATGGCTACACCTTC
>TRBD2|TRBV5-1|TRBJ2-3|few
CASSLPGGGTDTQYF
TGCGCCAGCAGCTTACCCGGGGGGGGCACAGATACGCAGTATTTT